This is a list of T cell receptor beta chains from one sample in a study of identical twins. TCRdb called the 5' RACE reads again in MiXCR, with one record for every CDR3 protein. The sample has around 95,000 distinct CDR3 sequences; under 7% are singletons. Sequenced: memory T cells sorted from blood. These receptors all come from a woman between 50 and 59 years old in good health. The CDR3 runs from the conserved cysteine through the conserved F or W. The D gene is left open where the match is weak. Expanded clones are given a class, and other clones once, few, many or no size at all.

many TRBJ2-2 TRBD1 TRBV6-5 CASSYGTGGELFF TGTGCCAGCAGTTACGGGACAGGCGGGGAGCTGTTTTTT
- TRBJ2-3 - TRBV20-1 CSARNRERIAADTQYF TGCAGTGCTAGGAACAGGGAAAGGATAGCTGCAGATACGCAGTATTTT
many TRBJ2-1 TRBD2 TRBV7-8 CASSPTQREYAPEQFF TGTGCCAGCAGCCCAACCCAGCGGGAGTATGCCCCTGAGCAGTTCTTC
- TRBJ2-1 - TRBV20-1 CSADTGSFEQFF TGCAGTGCTGACACAGGTAGCTTTGAGCAGTTCTTC
many TRBJ1-3 - TRBV12-3/TRBV12-4 CASSLITGNTIYF TGTGCCAGCAGTTTAATCACCGGAAACACCATATATTTT
few TRBJ1-1 - TRBV7-9 CASSAQQGLSEAFF TGTGCCAGCAGCGCCCAACAGGGTTTATCTGAAGCTTTCTTT
- TRBJ1-5 - TRBV12-5 CASGFSGDLRPQHF TGTGCTAGTGGTTTCTCAGGGGACCTAAGGCCCCAGCATTTT
many TRBJ2-1 TRBD2 TRBV20-1 CSARELAELSSYNEQFF TGCAGTGCTAGAGAACTAGCGGAGCTAAGCTCCTACAATGAGCAGTTCTTC
few TRBJ1-5 - TRBV3-1 CASSRTDSNQPQHF TGTGCCAGCAGTCGCACAGATAGCAATCAGCCCCAGCATTTT
many TRBJ2-5 - TRBV24-1 CATSDPTLTGTVTQYF TGTGCCACCAGTGATCCTACCCTTACAGGGACGGTGACCCAGTACTTC
many TRBJ2-1 TRBD2 TRBV6-1 CASSPEGGFDEQFF TGTGCCAGCAGCCCCGAGGGAGGGTTTGATGAGCAGTTCTTC
few TRBJ1-1 - TRBV19 CASSGLARGAFF TGTGCCAGTAGTGGACTCGCCCGAGGAGCTTTCTTT
many TRBJ2-5 - TRBV6-2/TRBV6-3 CASKWRETQYF TGTGCCAGCAAATGGAGGGAGACCCAGTACTTC
- TRBJ2-1 - TRBV11-2 CASSRTRNEQFF TGTGCCAGCAGCCGTACTAGAAATGAGCAGTTCTTC
many TRBJ2-7 TRBD1 TRBV6-5 CASSYLPRGLEAYEQYF TGTGCCAGCAGTTACCTCCCGAGGGGGCTGGAGGCCTACGAGCAGTACTTC
few TRBJ2-7 TRBD2 TRBV20-1 CSARAGASGSTYEQYF TGCAGTGCTAGAGCCGGGGCTAGCGGGAGCACCTACGAGCAGTACTTC
many TRBJ2-1 TRBD2 TRBV6-2/TRBV6-3 CASTRWTSGRADHNEQFF TGTGCCAGCACTAGATGGACTAGCGGGAGAGCGGACCACAATGAGCAGTTCTTC
many TRBJ2-2 TRBD2 TRBV24-1 CATGQSGRAGTGELFF TGTGCCACCGGTCAAAGCGGGAGGGCCGGGACCGGGGAGCTGTTTTTT
many TRBJ2-5 TRBD2 TRBV5-1 CASTTGGKTQYF TGCGCCAGCACAACGGGAGGAAAGACCCAGTACTTC
many TRBJ2-2 - TRBV5-1 CASNKGDVGELFF TGCGCCAGCAATAAGGGGGACGTCGGGGAGCTGTTTTTT
many TRBJ2-7 - TRBV27 CASSRDGPYEQYF TGTGCCAGCAGCCGCGACGGCCCCTACGAGCAGTACTTC
- TRBJ2-5 TRBD2 TRBV29-1 CSASLAGPQETQYF TGCAGCGCATCCTTAGCGGGACCCCAAGAGACCCAGTACTTC